This TCR beta chain originates from a study of cytomegalovirus exposure and HLA in healthy donors. The germline V gene has CDR1 MGHDK and CDR2 SYGVNS. This CDR3 comprises 15 residues. V gave up 3 bases and J gave up 1 base; unmatched junction bases: 3. Data came from immunoSEQ multiplex PCR; TCRdb stores just in-frame clones and leaves some out. Counted here are some 140,000 clones, 75% to 90% occurring once; the ten biggest clones make up 20% to 25%. Sequencing input: PBMCs. The source of this sequence is a man aged 18 to 29 in good health and CMV-seropositive. The chain recombines TRBV25-1 with TRBJ2-3; 8 bases match TRBD1. The CDR3 is CASSESGQGTDTQYF. The CDR3 region has the DNA TGTGCCAGCAGTGAGTCGGGACAGGGCACAGATACGCAGTATTTT. The whole variable domain, filled in from reference TRBV25-1 and TRBJ2-3, reads EADIYQTPRYLVIGTGKKITLECSQTMGHDKMYWYQQDPGMELHLIHYSYGVNSTEKGDLSSESTVSRIRTEHFPLTLESARPSHTSQYLCASSESGQGTDTQYFGPGTRLTVL.